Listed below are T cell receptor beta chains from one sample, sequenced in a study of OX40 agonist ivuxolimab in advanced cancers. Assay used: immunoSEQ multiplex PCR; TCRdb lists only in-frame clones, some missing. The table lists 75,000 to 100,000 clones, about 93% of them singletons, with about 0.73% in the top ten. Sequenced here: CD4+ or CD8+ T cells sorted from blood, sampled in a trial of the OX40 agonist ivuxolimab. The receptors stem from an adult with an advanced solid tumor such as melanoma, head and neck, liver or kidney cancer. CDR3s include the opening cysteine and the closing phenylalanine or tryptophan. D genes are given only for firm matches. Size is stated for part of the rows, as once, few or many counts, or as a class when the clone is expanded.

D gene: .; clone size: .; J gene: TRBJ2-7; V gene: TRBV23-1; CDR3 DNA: TGCGCCAGCAGTCCCCGGTCTCGCCCCTACGAGCAGTACTTC; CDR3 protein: CASSPRSRPYEQYF
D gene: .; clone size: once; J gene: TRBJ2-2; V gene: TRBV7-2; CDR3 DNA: TGTGCCAGCAGCCGGCCTTCGGCCTCGAACACCGGGGAGCTGTTTTTT; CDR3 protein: CASSRPSASNTGELFF
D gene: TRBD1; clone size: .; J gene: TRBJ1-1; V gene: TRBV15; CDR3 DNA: TGTGCCACCTCTCAGGGGGACGGCACTGAAGCTTTCTTT; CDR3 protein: CATSQGDGTEAFF
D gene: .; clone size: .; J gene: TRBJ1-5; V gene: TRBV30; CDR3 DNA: TGTGCCTGGAGCGCAACGGGGGGGTTGTTCAATCAGCCCCAGCATTTT; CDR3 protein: CAWSATGGLFNQPQHF
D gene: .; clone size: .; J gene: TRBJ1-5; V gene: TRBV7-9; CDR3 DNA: TGTGCCAGCAGCAGTACAGGTAGGAGCAATCAGCCCCAGCATTTT; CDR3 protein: CASSSTGRSNQPQHF
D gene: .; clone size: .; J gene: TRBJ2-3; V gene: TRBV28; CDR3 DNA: TGTGCCAGCAGTTTCGGTCGTAACACAGATACGCAGTATTTT; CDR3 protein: CASSFGRNTDTQYF
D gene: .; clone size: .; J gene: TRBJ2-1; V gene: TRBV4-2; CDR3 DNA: TGTGCCAGCAGCCCCCTTGAGGCTAGCGCTAGCTCCTACAATGAGCAGTTCTTC; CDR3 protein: CASSPLEASASSYNEQFF
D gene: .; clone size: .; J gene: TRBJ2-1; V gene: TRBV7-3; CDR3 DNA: TGTGCCAGCAGCTTAACTCCCTTAGCGAGGAATGAGCAGTTCTTC; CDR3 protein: CASSLTPLARNEQFF
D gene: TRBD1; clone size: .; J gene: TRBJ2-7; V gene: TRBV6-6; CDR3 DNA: TGTGCCAGCACGAAGGGGGCCTCCTACGAGCAGTACTTC; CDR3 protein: CASTKGASYEQYF
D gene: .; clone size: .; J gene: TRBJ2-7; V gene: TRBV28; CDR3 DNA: TGTGCCAGCAGGAAGTTGATCGGGACTCCCGTCGAGCAGTACTTC; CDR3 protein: CASRKLIGTPVEQYF
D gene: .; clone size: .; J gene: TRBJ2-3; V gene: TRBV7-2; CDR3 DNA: TGTGCCAGCAGCCGGGGGCTCACAGATACGCAGTATTTT; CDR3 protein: CASSRGLTDTQYF
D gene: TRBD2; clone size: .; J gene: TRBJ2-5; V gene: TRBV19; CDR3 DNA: TGTGCCAGTAGTGTGACTAGCGGGAATGGGGAAGAGACCCAGTACTTC; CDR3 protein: CASSVTSGNGEETQYF
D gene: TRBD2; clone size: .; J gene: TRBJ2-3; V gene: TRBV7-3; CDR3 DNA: TGTGCCAGCAGCTTCAGTCTAGCGGGGAGCGGGTGGACAGATACGCAGTATTTT; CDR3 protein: CASSFSLAGSGWTDTQYF
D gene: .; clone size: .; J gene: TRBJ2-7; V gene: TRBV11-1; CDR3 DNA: TGTGCCAGCAGCTCTAACCGGGTTCTAACTCGCGAGCAGTACTTC; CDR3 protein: CASSSNRVLTREQYF
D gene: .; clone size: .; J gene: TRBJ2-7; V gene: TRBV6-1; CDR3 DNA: TGTGCCAGCAGTCGGACGGTCTCCTACGAGCAGTACTTC; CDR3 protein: CASSRTVSYEQYF
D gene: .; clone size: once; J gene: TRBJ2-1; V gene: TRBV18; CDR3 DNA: TGTGCCAGCTCACCACCAATGGGGGGTGTCTACAATGAGCAGTTCTTC; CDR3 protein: CASSPPMGGVYNEQFF
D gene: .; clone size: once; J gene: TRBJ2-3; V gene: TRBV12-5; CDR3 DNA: TGTGCTAGTGGTCGACCTGCCCCCGGGACCGGCGCGTCAGATACGCAGTATTTT; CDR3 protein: CASGRPAPGTGASDTQYF
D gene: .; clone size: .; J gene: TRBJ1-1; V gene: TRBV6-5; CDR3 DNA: TGTGCCAGCAGAAGGACCAGGGACACTGAAGCTTTCTTT; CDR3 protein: CASRRTRDTEAFF